This TCR beta chain was sequenced for a study of monozygotic twins with inflammatory bowel disease. Study-wide results and caveats: Whereas healthy co-twins had higher TCRbeta diversity (inverse Simpson), IBD patients had lower diversity. The sharing of clonotypes with others was lower in IBD patients than in healthy twins, especially with disease activity.

Total RNA amounting to about 3,800 ng went into each TCR library. TCRdb reprocessed the 5' RACE reads; each CDR3 protein has one entry and no DNA is given. This sample carries approximately 160,000 distinct CDR3 sequences, with 7.4% going to the ten biggest clones. Concerning this clonotype itself: As yet, its antigen is unknown.

Donors gave approximately 2.5 ml of blood apiece. Germline CDR1 DFQATT, CDR2 SNEGSKA (reference sequence). This CDR3 is built from 13 residues. This sequence was found in a human donor with ulcerative colitis or Crohn's disease, or a healthy co-twin of an affected twin (not recorded which). The chain links TRBV20-1 to TRBJ1-2; TCRdb's assignment of TRBD1 cannot be checked, as there is no DNA. The specimen was blood. CDR3 region: CSASLQGNYGYTF.